The next 23 T cell receptor beta chains were all read from a single sample in a study of cytomegalovirus exposure and HLA in healthy donors. Sequencing was performed with immunoSEQ multiplex PCR; in TCRdb, only in-frame clones are kept and a portion is missing. The sample carries 100,000 to 150,000 clones, 89% recorded once. The sequenced sample was PBMCs. Receptor source: a woman between 18 and 29 years old in good health and CMV-seronegative.

This clone was detected only once. The chain combines TRBV11-2 with TRBJ2-5, with 9 bases lining up with TRBD2. The CDR3 loop spans 15 amino acids. V gave up 5 bases and J gave up 5 bases; unmatched junction bases: 9. Germline CDR1 SGHAT, CDR2 FQNNGV. In DNA, the CDR3 is TGTGCCAGCAGCGTAGGGACTAGCCCTATGGAGACCCAGTACTTC. It encodes CASSVGTSPMETQYF.

The chain uses TRBV18 and TRBJ2-6; D remains ambiguous. Trimming pared 0 bases from V and 3 bases from J, leaving 12 bases between. Germline CDR1 reads KGHSH; CDR2 reads LQKENI. This CDR3 comprises 17 residues. The CDR3 is CASSPPNVADGANVLTF. The CDR3, as DNA: TGTGCCAGCTCACCACCCAACGTAGCTGATGGGGCCAACGTCCTGACTTTC.

The chain combines TRBV18 with TRBJ2-1, with D possibly being TRBD2 (5 bases). Germline CDR1 reads KGHSH; CDR2 reads LQKENI. CDR3 length equals 15 residues. V was shortened by 3 bases and J by 0 bases, with 9 bases between the two germline ends. The CDR3 here is CASSPFEGSYNEQFF. DNA for the CDR3: TGTGCCAGCTCACCCTTTGAGGGCTCCTACAATGAGCAGTTCTTC.

As DNA, the CDR3 is TGTGCCAGCAGGTCTAGCGGGATTAACTCCTACGAGCAGTACTTC. This sequence encodes CASRSSGINSYEQYF. The rearrangement links TRBV6-1 to TRBJ2-7; TRBD2 aligns across 9 bases. Germline V lookup: CDR1 MNHNS, CDR2 SASEGT. Unmatched junction bases numbered 6, after V lost 6 bases and J lost 0 bases. The CDR3 runs to 15 residues.

The chain combines TRBV28 with TRBJ2-4; D is uncertain. Trimming removed 4 bases from V and 4 bases from J, with 14 bases in between. Germline V gene lookup returns CDR1 MDHEN and CDR2 SYDVKM. This CDR3 region has 15 residues. CDR3 DNA: TGTGCCAGCAGTTACTCCCCTCCCGAAAAAAACATTCAGTACTTC. Translation gives CASSYSPPEKNIQYF.

The chain has TRBV2 and TRBJ2-5, with D possibly TRBD2 on 5 matching bases. The CDR3 consists of 12 residues. The germline V gene encodes CDR1 SNHLY and CDR2 FYNNEI. V gave up 7 bases and J gave up 5 bases, with 11 bases separating them. The CDR3 coding sequence is TGTGCCAGCAATACCCCGGGGGAGACCCAGTACTTC. It translates to CASNTPGETQYF.

This clone was recorded once. V is TRBV12-2 and J is TRBJ1-1. TRBV12-2 is reported as a pseudogene. The CDR3 covers 14 residues. This CDR3 is CASRLQEGRWLAFF. The DNA for the CDR3 is TGTGCAAGTCGCTTACAGGAGGGAAGATGGCTGGCTTTCTTT.

This chain uses TRBV6-1 with TRBJ2-1; 7 bases fit TRBD1. The J segment lost 9 bases and the V segment lost 2 bases, leaving 10 bases of the junction unmatched. Germline V lookup: CDR1 MNHNS, CDR2 SASEGT. CDR3 length equals 15 residues. CDR3 region: CASSEQVGGFTEQFF. The CDR3 nucleotides read TGTGCCAGCAGTGAACAGGTAGGGGGCTTCACTGAGCAGTTCTTC.

The CDR3 spells CASGLVPGGAWGSSYEQYF. In nucleotides, the CDR3 is TGTGCTAGTGGTTTGGTACCGGGGGGCGCATGGGGTAGCTCCTACGAGCAGTACTTC. The chain combines TRBV12-5 with TRBJ2-7, with D maybe TRBD2 (7 bases). The CDR3 is made up of 19 amino acids. Germline-derived CDR1 and CDR2 are LGHNT and FRNRAP. The V and J ends lost 0 bases and 0 bases respectively, with 21 bases between them.

This clone came up once. V gene TRBV11-3 combines with J gene TRBJ2-7; 8 bases fit TRBD2. This CDR3 is built from 15 residues. Germline CDR1 SGHNT, CDR2 YENEEA. V shed 5 bases, J shed 0 bases, and the junction held 6 bases outside the gene matches. The CDR3 here is CASSLMSGSSYEQYF. The DNA for the CDR3 is TGTGCCAGCAGCCTCATGAGCGGGAGCTCCTACGAGCAGTACTTC.

DNA for the CDR3: TGTGCCAGCAGCTTATTTTCAGTGAACACTGAAGCTTTCTTT. Protein product: CASSLFSVNTEAFF. This chain joins TRBV11-1 and TRBJ1-1; no reliable D call. The CDR3 length is 14 residues. Between the trimmed V and J ends, which lost 2 bases and 0 bases, there was a span of 7 bases. Germline V gives CDR1 SGHAT, CDR2 FQDESV (reference sequence).

The chain carries TRBV5-4 and TRBJ2-7; D might be TRBD2 (6 bases). This CDR3 has 13 amino acids. Germline CDR1 SGHNT, CDR2 YYREEE (reference sequence). V lost 4 bases to trimming and J lost 6 bases, with 14 bases between them. The CDR3 coding sequence is TGTGCCAGCAGCCCGGGACTGGCGGGCGAGCAGTACTTC. Its protein is CASSPGLAGEQYF.

This clone was seen once. The chain links TRBV7-8 to TRBJ2-7; 11 bases align to TRBD1. CDR1 is SGHVS, CDR2 FQNEAQ, per germline. The ends lost 5 bases at V and 0 bases at J; junction bases unmatched: 12. There are 18 residues in the CDR3. The CDR3 loop is CASSRGQGAKFSSYEQYF. The CDR3, as DNA: TGTGCCAGCAGCCGAGGACAGGGGGCCAAATTCAGCTCCTACGAGCAGTACTTC.

This sequence joins TRBV19 and TRBJ1-5; TRBD1 aligns across 8 bases. Unmatched junction bases numbered 15, after V lost 5 bases and J lost 0 bases. The CDR3 sequence is 19 residues long. Looked up from germline, CDR1 is LNHDA and CDR2 is SQIVND (reference sequence). The CDR3 sequence is CASSLGQGQRKYSNQPQHF. The CDR3 region has the DNA TGTGCCAGTAGTCTTGGACAGGGTCAAAGAAAATATAGCAATCAGCCCCAGCATTTT.

This chain's CDR3 is CASSLLPSGTGSYNEQFF. CDR3 nucleotides: TGTGCCAGCAGCTTGCTGCCTAGCGGGACGGGCTCCTACAATGAGCAGTTCTTC. This chain uses TRBV5-5 with TRBJ2-1; TRBD2 aligns across 9 bases. V was pared by 1 base and J by 0 bases, with 8 bases of the junction left unmatched. This CDR3 is 18 amino acids long. Germline V gives CDR1 SGHKS, CDR2 YYEKEE (reference sequence).

This clone was recorded only once. This chain joins TRBV11-3 and TRBJ2-5, with D perhaps matching TRBD1 (6 bases). CDR1 is SGHNT, CDR2 YENEEA, per germline. The CDR3 is 16 amino acids. With 2 bases removed from V and 5 bases from J, the gap between germline ends came to 18 bases. The CDR3 bases are TGTGCCAGCAGCTTAAACTCCGGGGCGCAGGGGGAGACCCAGTACTTC. Translation gives CASSLNSGAQGETQYF.

J is TRBJ1-2 and V is TRBV19; no clear D gene. V shed 8 bases and J shed 3 bases, with 10 bases lying between them. Germline CDR1 LNHDA, CDR2 SQIVND (reference sequence). The CDR3 has 12 residues. The CDR3 region is CASGESDYGYTF. The CDR3 coding sequence is TGTGCCAGTGGGGAGTCCGACTATGGCTACACCTTC.

The chain is built from TRBV25-1 and TRBJ2-7; maybe TRBD2 (6 bases). The V and J ends lost 11 bases and 2 bases respectively, with 19 bases between them. Germline lookup yields CDR1 MGHDK and CDR2 SYGVNS. This CDR3 has 14 residues. CDR3 bases: TGTGCCGCAGAGGAGGGCGGGTCAGCCTACGAGCAGTACTTC. Its protein is CAAEEGGSAYEQYF.

This sequence joins TRBV5-1 and TRBJ1-2; no clear D gene. Trimming took off 2 bases at V and 0 bases at J, with 5 bases between the two ends. Looked up from germline, CDR1 is SGHRS and CDR2 is YFSETQ. CDR3 length equals 13 residues. The CDR3 DNA sequence: TGCGCCAGCAGCTTTTCAACTAACTATGGCTACACCTTC. This translates into CASSFSTNYGYTF.

CDR3 protein: CASSQPFDSSYEQYF. For the CDR3, the DNA is TGTGCCAGCAGCCAACCTTTTGACAGCTCGTACGAGCAGTACTTC. This chain uses TRBV14 with TRBJ2-7; D may be TRBD1 (5 bases). This CDR3 is built from 15 residues. Trimming left V 2 bases short and J 4 bases short, with 15 bases between. Germline CDR1 SGHDN, CDR2 FVKESK.

This chain uses TRBV28 with TRBJ2-2, with a weak D call TRBD1 (7 bases). The V and J ends lost 2 bases and 2 bases respectively, with 18 bases between them. CDR1 is MDHEN and CDR2 is SYDVKM in the germline V gene. The CDR3 length is 18 residues. This CDR3 reads CASSLAARQGGNTGELFF. The CDR3 bases are TGTGCCAGCAGTTTAGCCGCGCGGCAGGGGGGAAACACCGGGGAGCTGTTTTTT.

This chain uses TRBV27 with TRBJ2-7; no reliable D call. The germline V gene has CDR1 MNHEY and CDR2 SMNVEV (reference sequence). The length of the CDR3 is 13 residues. V lost 5 bases to trimming and J lost 0 bases, with 8 bases between them. The DNA of the CDR3 is TGTGCCAGCAGTCCCCATAGCTCCTACGAGCAGTACTTC. It translates to CASSPHSSYEQYF.

This chain uses TRBV27 with TRBJ1-1; TRBD1 aligns across 10 bases. Germline values: CDR1 MNHEY, CDR2 SMNVEV (reference sequence). The CDR3 length is 14 residues. V was clipped by 8 bases and J by 4 bases; unmatched bases: 7. The CDR3 loop is CASRGRTGGTEAFF. In nucleotides, the CDR3 is TGTGCCAGCCGAGGGAGGACAGGGGGCACTGAAGCTTTCTTT.